Described below is a single T cell receptor (beta chain) sequence and its context. The source of the sample is a study of blood T cell repertoires in COVID-19. Study at large: Material from acute and convalescent COVID-19 was sourced from the United States, Italy and Spain. PBMCs, B-cell-depleted T cells, or T cells were the source of the cDNA or gDNA that made up the material.

In the original processing: From reference gene primer amplification, estimates of nucleated cell counts were derived. Assay: immunoSEQ multiplex PCR; the TCRdb copy retains only in-frame clones and omits some. That table gives V, J and clone size, and the DNA gave D and trimming. The sample lists a few hundred thousand clones; roughly 80% were seen once. The ends were cut back, 1 base at V and 5 bases at J, with 8 bases in the middle. CDR3 size: 13 residues. Germline lookup yields CDR1 SNHLY and CDR2 FYNNEI. The TCR comes from a human donor with acute or convalescent COVID-19. The donor label of this sample is uncertain. The sequenced sample consisted of peripheral blood. V gene TRBV2 combines with J gene TRBJ1-1; TRBD1 is a possible D gene (5 bases). The DNA of the CDR3 is TGTGCCAGCAGTGAAGAGACAGTGACTGAAGCTTTCTTT. It specifies CASSEETVTEAFF.